These 31 T cell receptor beta chains were sequenced from one sample in a study of T cell clonality in common variable immunodeficiency. Method: immunoSEQ multiplex PCR; TCRdb's copy keeps in-frame clones and lacks some. The repertoire yields around 55,000 clones, none seen only once; the top ten contain approximately 0.84%. The sequencing input was peripheral blood mononuclear cells. Receptors originate from a person aged 18-70 years in good health.

The table lists this clone with many counts. Read sequence stops 3 residues before the CDR3 end, and the germline J gene provides the missing end. The chain couples TRBV28 to TRBJ2-7; D is possibly TRBD1 (6 bases). V was trimmed by 8 bases and J by 1 base, leaving 12 bases between them. Germline-derived CDR1 and CDR2 are MDHEN and SYDVKM. The CDR3 covers 13 residues. CDR3 protein: CASSDSSSYEQYF. The DNA read from the CDR3 is TGTGCCAGCTCGGACAGTTCGTCCTACGAG. Looking up the rest from reference TRBV28 and TRBJ2-7 gives the full variable domain: DVKVTQSSRYLVKRTGEKVFLECVQDMDHENMFWYRQDPGLGLRLIYFSYDVKMKEKGDIPEGYSVSREKKERFSLILESASTNQTSMYLCASSDSSSYEQYFGPGTRLTVT.

This clone was seen repeatedly, ten times or more. Sequencing ends 3 residues short of the CDR3 end; the germline J gene provides the rest. The chain recombines TRBV4-2 with TRBJ1-4, with 11 bases that match TRBD1. The CDR3 spans 15 residues. In germline, CDR1 is LGHNA, CDR2 YNFKEQ. The CDR3 spells CASSQTGQGALKLFF. The CDR3 DNA, read in part, is TGTGCCAGCAGCCAGACAGGACAGGGGGCATTGAAA.

This clone was counted many times. The observed sequence ends 3 residues before the CDR3 terminus, with the missing tail filled in from the germline J gene. The V gene is TRBV20-1, the J gene TRBJ1-6; 12 nucleotides agree with TRBD1. The CDR3 runs to 15 residues. Per germline, CDR1 DFQATT and CDR2 SNEGSKA (reference sequence). The trim removed 4 bases at V and 8 bases at J, leaving 6 bases unmatched. Incomplete CDR3 DNA: TGCAGTGCTACGTCCGGGACAGGGGGCCATTCACCC. It codes for CSATSGTGGHSP. The entire CDR3 is CSATSGTGGHSPLHF.

The table lists this clone with many counts. The read gets to within 3 residues of the CDR3 end, and the germline J gene fills in the rest. The rearrangement uses TRBV10-3 and TRBJ2-2, with D possibly TRBD1 on 5 matching bases. CDR3 length: 15 residues. V was shortened by 0 bases and J by 6 bases, with 11 bases between the two germline ends. CDR1 and CDR2 (germline): ENHRY, SYGVKD. The sequenced CDR3 bases are TGTGCCATCAGTGAGTCGAGGCAGGGCCCCGGGGAG. Translated, it gives CAISESRQGPGE. The CDR3 in full is CAISESRQGPGELFF.

This clone was seen ten or more times. The read is 3 residues too short to cover the CDR3 end, so that end is filled in from the germline J gene. V and J are TRBV20-1 and TRBJ1-1; D perhaps matches TRBD1 (5 bases). Trimming removed 1 base at V and 1 base at J, with 7 bases between. Germline V gene sequence: CDR1 DFQATT, CDR2 SNEGSKA (reference sequence). The CDR3 consists of 13 residues. The CDR3 spells CSARGGGNTEAFF. The covered CDR3 bases are TGCAGTGCTAGAGGGGGCGGGAACACTGAA.

As concerns this clone: The CDR3 is cut off 3 residues early in the read; its end comes from the germline J gene. This chain links TRBV7-6 with TRBJ2-3; 10 nucleotides align to TRBD2. This CDR3 contains 17 residues. Per the germline V gene, CDR1 is SGHVS and CDR2 is FNYEAQ. CDR3 amino acids: CASSPALERGGRETQYF. The sequenced part of the CDR3 DNA is TGTGCCAGCAGCCCTGCTTTGGAGCGGGGGGGCCGAGAGACG.

This clone was counted at least ten times. Sequencing ends 3 residues short of the CDR3 end; the germline J gene provides the rest. This chain joins TRBV7-6 and TRBJ2-3, with 12 nucleotides matching TRBD2. CDR1 SGHVS and CDR2 FNYEAQ come from the germline V gene. The CDR3 is 16 residues long. Here the CDR3 reads CASSLWTSGATETQYF. Incomplete CDR3 DNA: TGTGCCAGCAGCTTATGGACTAGCGGGGCCACGGAAACG.

This clone was observed at least ten times. The chain's CDR3 is CASSPKNTGELFF. The part of the CDR3 DNA that was read is TGTGCCAGCAGTCCAAAGAACACCGGGGAG. J is TRBJ2-2 and V is TRBV2; D call uncertain. From the germline J gene comes the end of the CDR3, since the read stops 3 residues before it. The CDR3 covers 13 residues. V dropped 5 bases and J dropped 1 base, with 5 bases sitting between them. CDR1 is SNHLY and CDR2 is FYNNEI in the germline V gene.

This clone was found many times. The read finishes 3 residues shy of the CDR3 end, and the germline J gene is used to complete it. V and J are TRBV7-9 and TRBJ2-1; a weak D match, TRBD2 (7 bases). V was pared by 5 bases and J by 6 bases, with 17 bases between. The CDR3 has 15 amino acids. CDR1 and CDR2 from the germline V gene are SEHNR and FQNEAQ (reference sequence). The CDR3 reads CASSPLRGAINEQFF. The DNA read from the CDR3 is TGTGCCAGCAGCCCGCTACGGGGGGCCATCAATGAG. Full variable domain (outside the CDR3, taken from reference TRBV7-9 and TRBJ2-1): DTGVSQNPRHKITKRGQNVTFRCDPISEHNRLYWYRQTLGQGPEFLTYFQNEAQLEKSRLLSDRFSAERPKGSFSTLEIQRTEQGDSAMYLCASSPLRGAINEQFFGPGTRLTVL.

At least ten counts were recorded for this clone. Sequencing ends 3 residues short of the CDR3 end; the germline J gene provides the rest. The chain employs TRBV11-2 and TRBJ1-1; D uncertain. Germline-derived CDR1 and CDR2 are SGHAT and FQNNGV. V gave up 3 bases and J gave up 0 bases, with 5 bases separating them. CDR3 length: 13 amino acids. Partial CDR3 DNA: TGTGCCAGCAGCTTTTTAATGAACACTGAA. Residues: CASSFLMNTE. The entire CDR3 protein reads CASSFLMNTEAFF.

The CDR3 DNA, read in part, is TGTGCCTGGGAGGAGGAGGGACAGGGG. It yields the protein CAWEEEGQG. The entire CDR3 sequence reads CAWEEEGQGLFF. The V call is TRBV30, the J call TRBJ2-2; 9 nucleotides align to TRBD1. From the germline J gene comes the end of the CDR3, since the read stops 3 residues before it. CDR1 and CDR2 (germline): GTSNPN, SVGIG (reference sequence). This CDR3 comprises 12 residues.

This clone was observed many times. The missing CDR3 end, 3 residues past where the read stops, is filled in from the germline J gene. The chain joins TRBV18 to TRBJ1-2; possibly TRBD1 for D (5 bases). The CDR3 length is 13 residues. The V end lost 1 base, the J end lost 2 bases, and 5 bases lay between the germline ends. The germline V gene encodes CDR1 KGHSH and CDR2 LQKENI. CDR3 sequence reads: CASSPQGNYGYTF. CDR3 DNA (partial): TGTGCCAGCTCACCACAGGGGAACTATGGC.

This clone was seen at least ten times. The read stops 3 residues short of the end of the CDR3; the missing end is completed from the germline J gene. The chain recombines TRBV23-1 with TRBJ1-4, with D tentatively TRBD1 (6 bases). TRBV23-1 is recorded as an ORF, its role being uncertain. The CDR3 extends over 18 amino acids. CDR3 protein: CASCSQGSYSSYNSPLFF. CDR3 DNA, as far as it was read: TGCGCCAGCTGCTCTCAGGGGTCTTATTCCTCCTATAATTCACCA.

This clone came up many times. The read halts 3 residues ahead of the CDR3 end, with the missing end drawn from the germline J gene. V and J are TRBV6-1 and TRBJ2-7; 9 bases match TRBD1. This CDR3 spans 16 amino acids. The V gene end was trimmed by 4 bases and the J gene end by 1 base; junction bases not matched to a gene: 8. The V gene's germline CDR1 is MNHNS and CDR2 SASEGT. The CDR3 region is CASSGPGTGLSYEQYF. The sequenced CDR3 bases are TGTGCCAGCAGTGGGCCCGGGACAGGGTTGTCCTACGAG.

The table lists this clone with many counts. The CDR3 end is not reached by the read, which stops 3 residues before it; the germline J gene fills it in. The rearrangement joins TRBV15 to TRBJ2-7; D might be TRBD1 (6 bases). The V gene lost 3 bases and the J gene lost 0 bases, with 9 bases spanning the gap. The germline V gene has CDR1 LNHNV and CDR2 YYDKDF (reference sequence). The CDR3 is 14 amino acids. Partial CDR3 DNA: TGTGCCACCAGCAGCAGGACAGTCTCCTACGAG. This codes for CATSSRTVSYE. In full, the CDR3 is CATSSRTVSYEQYF.

This clone was observed at least ten times. The read falls 3 residues short of the CDR3 end, and the missing part is taken from the germline J gene. The J gene is TRBJ1-1, the V gene TRBV11-2; 7 nucleotides align to TRBD1. Germline values: CDR1 SGHAT, CDR2 FQNNGV. The CDR3 loop spans 15 amino acids. The trim removed 1 base at V and 1 base at J, leaving 3 bases unmatched. The sequenced part of the CDR3 DNA is TGTGCCAGCAGCTTAGGACAGGGATGGAACACTGAA. This codes for CASSLGQGWNTE. The complete CDR3 sequence is CASSLGQGWNTEAFF. Based on the CDR3 plus reference TRBV11-2 and TRBJ1-1, the full variable domain is EAGVAQSPRYKIIEKRQSVAFWCNPISGHATLYWYQQILGQGPKLLIQFQNNGVVDDSQLPKDRFSAERLKGVDSTLKIQPAKLEDSAVYLCASSLGQGWNTEAFFGQGTRLTVV.

This clone was seen at least ten times. The CDR3 extends 3 residues past the end of the read, so its final part is completed from the germline J gene. The rearrangement uses TRBV6-1 and TRBJ2-7; 7 bases agree with TRBD1. J gave up 3 bases and V 4 bases, and 9 bases lay outside the gene matches. The CDR3 runs to 15 residues. Looked up from germline, CDR1 is MNHNS and CDR2 is SASEGT. This chain's CDR3 is CASSAHRGKSYEQYF. The sequenced CDR3 bases are TGTGCCAGCAGTGCCCACAGGGGAAAAAGCTACGAG.

Only a few counts were recorded for this clone. The sequenced fragment ends 3 residues before the CDR3 boundary, so the rest is inferred from the germline J gene. V is TRBV7-9 and J is TRBJ2-4; D may be TRBD1 (6 bases). Germline V gene data show CDR1 as SEHNR and CDR2 as FQNEAQ (reference sequence). CDR3 length equals 14 residues. The CDR3 spells CASSQGSGLYGQYF. Partial CDR3 DNA: TGTGCCAGCAGCCAGGGGTCAGGGCTATATGGT.

This clone was counted ten times or more. Partial CDR3 DNA: TGCGCCAGCAGCTTGACAGCGGACAGCTCCTACAATGAG. Encoded protein: CASSLTADSSYNE. The CDR3, in full, reads CASSLTADSSYNEQFF. The chain has TRBV5-1 and TRBJ2-1, with D tentatively TRBD1 (6 bases). Sequencing ends 3 residues short of the CDR3 end; the germline J gene provides the rest. The CDR3 covers 16 residues. CDR1 and CDR2 (germline): SGHRS, YFSETQ. V lost 1 base, J lost 0 bases, and 11 bases lay in between.

This clone was detected a few times. From the germline J gene comes the end of the CDR3, since the read stops 3 residues before it. The rearrangement joins TRBV5-6 to TRBJ2-4; D is unresolved. Trimming took 2 bases from V and 1 from J, leaving 7 bases between them. The CDR3 loop spans 14 amino acids. CDR1 is SGHDT, CDR2 YYEEEE, per germline. CDR3 loop: CASSFPAAKNIQYF. The sequenced CDR3 bases are TGTGCCAGCAGCTTCCCCGCGGCCAAAAACATT.

This clone was observed many times. Read sequence stops 3 residues before the CDR3 end, and the germline J gene provides the missing end. V is TRBV20-1 and J is TRBJ2-1; TRBD2 might be the D (7 bases). The germline V and J ends were trimmed by 0 bases and 6 bases, with 15 bases remaining between them. CDR1 is DFQATT, CDR2 SNEGSKA, per germline (reference sequence). The length of the CDR3 is 15 residues. The CDR3 reads CSARELGGGFNEQFF. Incomplete CDR3 DNA: TGCAGTGCTAGAGAACTAGGGGGGGGATTCAATGAG.

The table lists this clone with many counts. The sequenced CDR3 bases are TGTGCCTGGAGTACAGGGAACATT. Translation: CAWSTGNI. The full CDR3 sequence reads CAWSTGNIQYF. The genes are TRBV30 and TRBJ2-4, with D perhaps TRBD1 (6 bases). Sequencing ends 3 residues short of the CDR3 end; the germline J gene provides the rest. V was clipped by 2 bases and J by 7 bases, with 6 bases between them. The germline V gene encodes CDR1 GTSNPN and CDR2 SVGIG (reference sequence). The CDR3 is made up of 11 amino acids.

In its sample, this clone was seen many times. The missing CDR3 end, 3 residues past where the read stops, is filled in from the germline J gene. This chain connects TRBV6-2 or TRBV6-3 to TRBJ2-5; 9 bases are shared with TRBD2. Germline assignment: CDR1 MNHEY and CDR2 SVGEGT. The CDR3 loop spans 15 amino acids. V shed 3 bases, J shed 7 bases, and the junction held 9 bases outside the gene matches. The sequenced CDR3 bases are TGTGCCAGCAGTTATAGGCTAGCGGGGAGGTCGACC. It specifies CASSYRLAGRST. The entire CDR3 sequence reads CASSYRLAGRSTQYF.

This clone appeared many times. The read ends 3 residues shy of where the CDR3 ends; the end is completed using the germline J gene. V and J are TRBV6-2 or TRBV6-3 and TRBJ2-1; 13 bases are shared with TRBD2. The CDR3 consists of 17 residues. V lost 2 bases and J lost 8; bases outside the gene matches: 9. Germline CDR1 and CDR2: MNHEY and SVGEGT. Incomplete CDR3 DNA: TGTGCCAGCAGTTACAACTCACTAGCGGGAGGGCGATATGAG. Its protein is CASSYNSLAGGRYE. The full CDR3 protein reads CASSYNSLAGGRYEQFF.

At least ten counts were recorded for this clone. The CDR3 end lies 3 residues beyond the end of the read and is filled in from the germline J gene. The V call is TRBV19, the J call TRBJ1-2; D is possibly TRBD1 (6 bases). Looked up from germline, CDR1 is LNHDA and CDR2 is SQIVND (reference sequence). The CDR3 loop spans 14 amino acids. The sequenced CDR3 bases are TGTGCCAGTAGTCCTGAGGGGGTCCCGGCCGGC. It translates to CASSPEGVPAG. The full CDR3 is CASSPEGVPAGYTF.

This clone was counted ten times or more. The CDR3 is cut off 3 residues early in the read; its end comes from the germline J gene. This chain uses TRBV4-2 with TRBJ1-3, with D perhaps matching TRBD1 (5 bases). The CDR3 consists of 20 residues. Trimming pared 4 bases from V and 0 bases from J, leaving 25 bases between. In germline, CDR1 is LGHNA, CDR2 YNFKEQ. This CDR3 is CASSRLFREAGQNSGNTIYF. CDR3 bases read: TGTGCCAGCAGCCGCCTTTTTCGGGAGGCAGGGCAAAACTCTGGAAACACC.

At least ten counts were recorded for this clone. The read terminates 3 residues before the CDR3 end, so the remaining end is supplied by the germline J gene. This rearrangement joins TRBV12-3 or TRBV12-4 to TRBJ2-5; D not certain. The CDR3 has 13 amino acids. Trimming removed 2 bases at V and 5 bases at J, with 9 bases between. The CDR3 loop is CASSLFIGETQYF. The part of the CDR3 DNA that was read is TGTGCCAGCAGTTTATTTATCGGGGAGACC.

This clone was detected ten times or more. The CDR3 goes on 3 residues after the read ends, and that part is filled in from the germline J gene. The V call is TRBV9, the J call TRBJ2-7; 7 bases fit TRBD1. V was clipped by 1 base and J by 5 bases; unmatched bases: 9. The CDR3 runs 15 residues. Germline V gene sequence: CDR1 SGDLS, CDR2 YYNGEE. CDR3 sequence: CASSVRDSLVHEQYF. The part of the CDR3 DNA that was read is TGTGCCAGCAGCGTACGGGACAGCTTAGTACACGAG.

This clone appeared many times. The CDR3 end is not reached by the read, which stops 3 residues before it; the germline J gene fills it in. The chain links TRBV2 to TRBJ2-1, with no clear D. CDR3 length: 12 amino acids. V lost 7 bases and J lost 4, with 8 bases in between. Germline V gene data show CDR1 as SNHLY and CDR2 as FYNNEI. The CDR3 reads CASMSEYNEQFF. Partial CDR3 DNA: TGTGCCAGCATGTCAGAGTACAATGAG. Supplemented by reference TRBV2 and TRBJ2-1, the full variable domain reads EPEVTQTPSHQVTQMGQEVILRCVPISNHLYFYWYRQILGQKVEFLVSFYNNEISEKSEIFDDQFSVERPDGSNFTLKIRSTKLEDSAMYFCASMSEYNEQFFGPGTRLTVL.

This clone was recorded at least ten times. The CDR3 end is not reached by the read, which stops 3 residues before it; the germline J gene fills it in. The V and J genes are TRBV19 and TRBJ1-1, with D perhaps TRBD1 (6 bases). The CDR3 sequence is 12 residues long. Germline values: CDR1 LNHDA, CDR2 SQIVND (reference sequence). The chain's CDR3 is CASSQGHQEAFF. Incomplete CDR3 DNA: TGTGCCAGTAGTCAGGGACATCAAGAA.

This clone was counted many times. The CDR3 extends 3 residues past the end of the read, so its final part is completed from the germline J gene. J is TRBJ2-3 and V is TRBV9; 8 bases agree with TRBD2. The CDR3 is 15 residues long. J lost 0 bases, V lost 0 bases, and 0 bases had no gene match. The germline V gene has CDR1 SGDLS and CDR2 YYNGEE. The CDR3: CASSVASGSTDTQYF. The CDR3 bases that were read are TGTGCCAGCAGCGTAGCTAGCGGGAGCACAGATACG.